Each of the 28 T cell receptor beta chains below was sequenced from the same sample in a study of blood T cell repertoires in COVID-19. Profiled with immunoSEQ multiplex PCR; TCRdb holds only in-frame clones, not every one. This sample has approximately 500,000 clones, with approximately 85% found just once. Input material: peripheral blood. The receptors stem from a human donor in a cohort sampled during active COVID-19.

V is TRBV19 and J is TRBJ2-3; possible D gene TRBD1, 6 bases. V was cut by 4 bases and J by 1 base, with 9 bases left in between. CDR1 and CDR2 (germline): LNHDA, SQIVND (reference sequence). This CDR3 has 14 residues. The CDR3 coding sequence is TGTGCCAGTAGTACTCGACAGGGCACAGATACGCAGTATTTT. Its protein is CASSTRQGTDTQYF.

V usage is TRBV6-5 and J usage is TRBJ1-1, with unresolved D. The germline V gene encodes CDR1 MNHEY and CDR2 SVGAGI. Deletions cut 4 bases from V and 1 base from J, with 7 bases between. The CDR3 is 13 amino acids. The CDR3 protein is CASSFQENTEAFF. The CDR3 DNA reads TGTGCCAGCAGTTTCCAGGAGAACACTGAAGCTTTCTTT.

The genes are TRBV9 and TRBJ2-1; 14 nucleotides match TRBD2. V dropped 3 bases and J dropped 10; count of bases not matched to a gene: 9. The germline V gene encodes CDR1 SGDLS and CDR2 YYNGEE. The CDR3 loop spans 16 amino acids. The CDR3 spells CASSDRLAGGRDEQFF. CDR3 DNA: TGTGCCAGCAGCGACCGACTAGCGGGAGGGCGGGACGAGCAGTTCTTC.

The sample holds one count of this clone. The V gene is TRBV19, the J gene TRBJ1-5; possible D gene TRBD1, 5 bases. V dropped 1 base and J dropped 1 base, with 14 bases sitting between them. CDR1 is LNHDA, CDR2 SQIVND, per germline (reference sequence). This CDR3 spans 17 amino acids. As DNA, the CDR3 is TGTGCCAGTAGTATAGCGGCAGGGCAATCGAGCAATCAGCCCCAGCATTTT. Translation gives CASSIAAGQSSNQPQHF.

The chain has TRBV7-8 and TRBJ1-2, with a possible D match to TRBD1 (5 bases). V dropped 5 bases and J dropped 4 bases, with 14 bases sitting between them. Per germline, CDR1 SGHVS and CDR2 FQNEAQ. This CDR3 region has 14 residues. CDR3 nucleotides: TGTGCCAGCAGCCGTCCCGGGGGTTTCTATGGCTACACCTTC. It codes for CASSRPGGFYGYTF.

The rearrangement uses TRBV4-2 and TRBJ2-3, with a possible D match to TRBD2 (6 bases). Trimming cost V 5 bases and J 6 bases, with 24 bases left between them. Per the germline V gene, CDR1 is LGHNA and CDR2 is YNFKEQ. This CDR3 is 17 amino acids long. CDR3 sequence: CASSKAWAGSPLDTQYF. The DNA for the CDR3 is TGTGCCAGCAGCAAAGCGTGGGCGGGATCCCCCTTGGATACGCAGTATTTT.

The CDR3, as DNA: TGTGCCAGCAGTTACGGGGGGGCCGAGGCCCGAGGGGCCCAGCATTTT. Translated: CASSYGGAEARGAQHF. The genes are TRBV6-5 and TRBJ1-5, with D possibly TRBD1 on 6 matching bases. Trimming cost V 2 bases and J 11 bases, with 22 bases left between them. This CDR3 has 16 residues. Germline-derived CDR1 and CDR2 are MNHEY and SVGAGI.

V and J are TRBV7-2 and TRBJ1-1; no clear D gene. Per germline, CDR1 SGHTA and CDR2 FQGNSA. The ends were cut back, 1 base at V and 6 bases at J, with 12 bases in the middle. The CDR3 has 14 residues. The CDR3 reads CASSLGYSLPEAFF. CDR3 coding DNA: TGTGCCAGCAGCTTAGGTTACAGTCTTCCTGAAGCTTTCTTT.

The V and J genes are TRBV19 and TRBJ2-1, with TRBD2 matching 12 bases. The germline V gene has CDR1 LNHDA and CDR2 SQIVND (reference sequence). After removal of 7 bases from V and 0 bases from J, the junction contained 10 bases not matched to a gene. The CDR3 is 18 amino acids. The CDR3: CASKTSGREAYSYNEQFF. Written as DNA, the CDR3 is TGTGCCAGTAAGACTAGCGGGAGAGAAGCATACTCCTACAATGAGCAGTTCTTC.

V and J are TRBV29-1 and TRBJ1-2; D perhaps matches TRBD1 (5 bases). Trimming cost V 6 bases and J 4 bases, with 15 bases left between them. The CDR3 runs 13 residues. The germline gives CDR1 SQVTM, CDR2 ANQGSEA. The CDR3, as DNA: TGCAGCGTCCCCAAGTGGCAGGGCTATGGCTACACCTTC. Protein sequence: CSVPKWQGYGYTF.

The rearrangement links TRBV27 to TRBJ1-5; a possible D gene is TRBD1 (5 bases). Germline V CDR1 and CDR2: MNHEY, SMNVEV (reference sequence). CDR3 length equals 16 residues. The germline V and J ends were trimmed by 5 bases and 0 bases, with 14 bases remaining between them. The CDR3 reads CASSPRTPFSNQPQHF. The CDR3 bases are TGTGCCAGCAGTCCCCGGACACCCTTTAGCAATCAGCCCCAGCATTTT.

The V gene is TRBV5-4, the J gene TRBJ1-2, with 8 bases identical to TRBD1. The V segment lost 4 bases and the J segment 7 bases; nucleotides outside the gene matches: 12. The germline V gene encodes CDR1 SGHNT and CDR2 YYREEE (reference sequence). The CDR3 length is 15 residues. The CDR3 nucleotides are TGTGCCAGCAGCGTACCCGGGACAGGAGAAAGTGGCTACACCTTC. Encoded protein: CASSVPGTGESGYTF.

This chain links TRBV5-1 with TRBJ1-3; unclear D gene. This CDR3 has 14 amino acids. The V gene lost 0 bases and the J gene lost 2 bases, with 6 bases spanning the gap. Germline CDR1 is SGHRS and CDR2 is YFSETQ. CDR3 sequence reads: CASSLGLTGNTIYF. In DNA, the CDR3 is TGCGCCAGCAGCTTGGGACTGACTGGAAACACCATATATTTT.

The CDR3 bases are TGTGCCACCAAGGACAGATTAGCCAAAAACATTCAGTACTTC. The encoded protein is CATKDRLAKNIQYF. The V call is TRBV19, the J call TRBJ2-4, with D tentatively TRBD1 (6 bases). Trimming took off 10 bases at V and 0 bases at J, with 13 bases between the two ends. The CDR3 sequence is 14 residues long. Germline CDR1 is LNHDA and CDR2 is SQIVND (reference sequence). Combining the CDR3 with reference TRBV19 and TRBJ2-4 gives the whole variable domain DGGITQSPKYLFRKEGQNVTLSCEQNLNHDAMYWYRQDPGQGLRLIYYSQIVNDFQKGDIAEGYSVSREKKESFPLTVTSAQKNPTAFYLCATKDRLAKNIQYFGAGTRLSVL.

The rearrangement uses TRBV7-3 and TRBJ2-2; TRBD2 matches at 8 bases. Germline V gene sequence: CDR1 SGHTA, CDR2 FQGTGA. The V and J ends lost 6 bases and 7 bases, in that order; junction bases with no gene match: 13. The CDR3 extends over 16 amino acids. CDR3 residues: CASSYQASGFRGELFF. The CDR3 coding sequence is TGTGCCAGCAGTTATCAGGCTAGCGGGTTCCGCGGGGAGCTGTTTTTT.

This chain connects TRBV12-3 or TRBV12-4 to TRBJ1-1; weak D call: TRBD1 (5 bases). Trimming removed 3 bases at V and 5 bases at J, with 10 bases between. The CDR3 runs 13 residues. The DNA of the CDR3 is TGTGCCAGCAGTTTTCAGGGCTCAACTGAAGCTTTCTTT. It codes for CASSFQGSTEAFF.

The chain links TRBV27 to TRBJ1-1; weak D call: TRBD1 (6 bases). CDR3 size: 15 residues. Trimming removed 7 bases at V and 3 bases at J, with 18 bases between. Looked up from germline, CDR1 is MNHEY and CDR2 is SMNVEV (reference sequence). The chain's CDR3 is CASTPSGRGYTEAFF. CDR3 in DNA: TGTGCCAGCACTCCCTCGGGGAGGGGGTACACTGAAGCTTTCTTT.

This clone was observed a single time. The V call is TRBV16, the J call TRBJ2-5, with 7 bases identical to TRBD2. CDR1 KGHSY and CDR2 FQNENV come from the germline V gene. With V trimmed by 2 bases and J by 4 bases, 7 bases remained unmatched. This CDR3 is built from 15 residues. In DNA form, the CDR3 reads TGTGCCAGCAGCCAAGTGGATTCGGGAGGAGAGACCCAGTACTTC. It yields the protein CASSQVDSGGETQYF.

This sequence joins TRBV5-1 and TRBJ2-1; 8 bases are a match to TRBD2. The V gene end was trimmed by 4 bases and the J gene end by 4 bases; junction bases not matched to a gene: 10. Germline CDR1 and CDR2: SGHRS and YFSETQ. The CDR3 is 16 residues long. The CDR3: CASSPPRSGSYNEQFF. DNA for the CDR3: TGCGCCAGCAGCCCCCCAAGAAGCGGGAGTTACAATGAGCAGTTCTTC.

V usage is TRBV30 and J usage is TRBJ1-6; D gene ambiguous. V lost 3 bases to trimming and J lost 7 bases, with 13 bases between them. Germline lookup yields CDR1 GTSNPN and CDR2 SVGIG (reference sequence). The CDR3 is 14 residues long. CDR3 nucleotides: TGTGCCTGGAGGTTCGGAACTAGGAATTCACCCCTCCACTTT. Its translation is CAWRFGTRNSPLHF.

This clone showed up just a few times. This rearrangement joins TRBV11-2 to TRBJ2-3, with 7 bases aligning to TRBD2. Germline V lookup: CDR1 SGHAT, CDR2 FQNNGV. The CDR3 extends over 14 amino acids. V dropped 1 base and J dropped 3; count of bases not matched to a gene: 1. CDR3 protein: CASSLGRETDTQYF. For the CDR3, the DNA is TGTGCCAGCAGCTTAGGGCGGGAGACAGATACGCAGTATTTT.

The chain carries TRBV19 and TRBJ2-7, with D maybe TRBD1 (6 bases). The germline V gene encodes CDR1 LNHDA and CDR2 SQIVND (reference sequence). Trimming took off 3 bases at V and 4 bases at J, with 13 bases between the two ends. This CDR3 has 14 residues. CDR3 coding DNA: TGTGCCAGTAGTATCCGAGGACAGCAGTACGAGCAGTACTTC. Protein product: CASSIRGQQYEQYF.

This clone was recorded only once. This rearrangement joins TRBV9 to TRBJ1-4; TRBD1 agrees at 9 bases. Losses at the gene ends were 3 bases for V and 7 bases for J; bases not matched to a gene: 10. Looked up from germline, CDR1 is SGDLS and CDR2 is YYNGEE. This CDR3 is built from 16 residues. CDR3 DNA: TGTGCCAGCAGCGCAAGATCGGGACAGGGAAGTGAAAAACTGTTTTTT. This encodes CASSARSGQGSEKLFF.

The rearrangement uses TRBV4-1 and TRBJ2-7, with 7 positions matching TRBD2. The CDR3 has 19 amino acids. Germline values: CDR1 MGHRA, CDR2 YSYEKL. J was trimmed by 2 bases and V by 1 base; bases with no gene match: 17. CDR3 nucleotides: TGCGCCAGCAGCCAAGGGGACGGGCTGGCGGGAGCGCACCCCTACGAGCAGTACTTC. This sequence encodes CASSQGDGLAGAHPYEQYF.

The rearrangement joins TRBV28 to TRBJ2-3, with TRBD2 identical over 15 bases. Losses at the gene ends were 4 bases for V and 0 bases for J; bases not matched to a gene: 8. In germline, CDR1 is MDHEN, CDR2 SYDVKM. The length of the CDR3 is 19 residues. The CDR3: CASSYITGTSGRSTDTQYF. DNA for the CDR3: TGTGCCAGCAGTTACATAACCGGGACTAGCGGGAGGAGCACAGATACGCAGTATTTT.

About this clone: The sample carries other DNA sequences with the same CDR3. The chain couples TRBV19 to TRBJ1-2, with D possibly being TRBD1 (6 bases). Per the germline V gene, CDR1 is LNHDA and CDR2 is SQIVND (reference sequence). The V and J ends lost 4 bases and 1 base respectively, with 10 bases between them. CDR3 length: 14 residues. The CDR3, as DNA: TGTGCCAGTAGTAGGGGGCAGGGTAACTATGGCTACACCTTC. Protein sequence: CASSRGQGNYGYTF. Complete variable domain (other parts from reference TRBV19 and TRBJ1-2): DGGITQSPKYLFRKEGQNVTLSCEQNLNHDAMYWYRQDPGQGLRLIYYSQIVNDFQKGDIAEGYSVSREKKESFPLTVTSAQKNPTAFYLCASSRGQGNYGYTFGSGTRLTVV.

The V and J genes are TRBV7-2 and TRBJ2-3; a weak D match, TRBD2 (5 bases). The length of the CDR3 is 15 residues. CDR1 and CDR2 from the germline V gene are SGHTA and FQGNSA. Deletions cut 2 bases from V and 1 base from J, with 10 bases between. Here the CDR3 reads CASSLMLARTDTQYF. In nucleotides, the CDR3 is TGTGCCAGCAGCTTAATGTTAGCGCGCACAGATACGCAGTATTTT.

The chain has TRBV14 and TRBJ2-3, with D hard to call. Germline-derived CDR1 and CDR2 are SGHDN and FVKESK. V lost 3 bases to trimming and J lost 4 bases, with 8 bases between them. The CDR3 length is 13 residues. The CDR3 here is CASSHMAADTQYF. CDR3 in DNA: TGTGCCAGCAGCCATATGGCGGCAGATACGCAGTATTTT.